This T cell receptor (beta chain) is drawn from a study of early T cells in non-severe SARS-CoV-2 infection. For the study at large: Sequencing used unsorted whole-blood bulk RNA, so chains lack pairing.

The sample holds many counts of this clonotype. V lost 5 bases to trimming and J lost 2 bases; unmatched junction nucleotides: 10. This CDR3 contains 15 residues. The germline V gene has CDR1 DFQATT and CDR2 SNEGSKA (reference sequence). TCRdb reprocessed the 5' RACE reads with MiXCR, giving one entry per CDR3 protein. The sample includes tens of thousands of distinct CDR3 sequences, roughly 7.3% of them seen just once. The J gene is TRBJ2-3, the V gene TRBV20-1; TRBD2 matches at 7 bases. This clonotype was obtained from an adult who was a healthcare worker with PCR-confirmed SARS-CoV-2 infection or an uninfected control (not recorded which). Material for sequencing was whole blood. Here the CDR3 DNA reads TGCAGTGCTCATGATGATAGCGGGTACACAGATACGCAGTATTTT. Amino acid sequence: CSAHDDSGYTDTQYF.